The source of this TCR beta chain is a study of control samples from healthy donors and cancer patients. Only in-frame clones appear in the TCRdb table, and some are missing; sequencing was by immunoSEQ multiplex PCR. Of about 130,000 clones in the sample, roughly nine tenths are singletons; the top ten hold around 1.8%. This CDR3 region has 15 residues. Germline CDR1 and CDR2: LNHDA and SQIVND (reference sequence). V gave up 2 bases and J gave up 7 bases; unmatched junction bases: 6. The chain has TRBV19 and TRBJ2-1; TRBD1 agrees at 9 bases. Material: blood. The sequence came from a man between 18 and 35 years old in good health. CDR3 sequence reads: CASSIPGTGTNEQFF. For the CDR3, the DNA is TGTGCCAGTAGTATACCCGGGACAGGGACAAATGAGCAGTTCTTC.